Shown below are 22 T cell receptor beta chains from a single sample sequenced in a study of vaccination and CD4 T cells after COVID-19. The Oncomine TCR Beta short-read assay sequenced DNA from cultured CD4+ T cells. TCRdb used MiXCR to reprocess the PCR reads, holding one entry per CDR3 protein. The sample records roughly 20,000 distinct CDR3 sequences, 43% being singletons. As to treatment: roughly ten-day PBMC culture with coronavirus spike peptide pools or control peptides (ViraFEST assay). These receptors have no identified antigens. The sequenced sample was CD4+ T cells from blood, cultured in vitro, obtained after SARS-CoV-2 vaccination. The origin of the receptors is a human donor who had recovered from COVID-19.

CDR3 sequence reads: CSVVREAEAFF. The CDR3 DNA is TGCAGCGTTGTCAGGGAGGCTGAAGCTTTCTTT. The chain recombines TRBV29-1 with TRBJ1-1; TRBD1 might be the D (5 bases). Germline V gene sequence: CDR1 SQVTM, CDR2 ANQGSEA. The CDR3 runs 11 residues. V lost 4 bases and J 6 bases, leaving 9 bases between the germline ends.

The gene calls are TRBV19 and TRBJ1-1; 7 bases map to TRBD1. V lost 10 bases to trimming and J lost 0 bases; unmatched junction nucleotides: 11. There are 15 residues in the CDR3. Germline lookup yields CDR1 LNHDA and CDR2 SQIVND (reference sequence). CDR3 in amino acids: CATSWTGNMNTEAFF. In nucleotides, the CDR3 is TGTGCCACTTCCTGGACAGGTAATATGAACACTGAAGCTTTCTTT. Supplemented by reference TRBV19 and TRBJ1-1, the full variable domain reads DGGITQSPKYLFRKEGQNVTLSCEQNLNHDAMYWYRQDPGQGLRLIYYSQIVNDFQKGDIAEGYSVSREKKESFPLTVTSAQKNPTAFYLCATSWTGNMNTEAFFGQGTRLTVV.

CDR3 in DNA: TGCAGTGCACGGACAGGGGTAGAGACCCAGTACTTC. Translated, it gives CSARTGVETQYF. This chain uses TRBV20-1 with TRBJ2-5, with 9 bases identical to TRBD1. The CDR3 covers 12 residues. V trimming: 6 bases; J trimming: 4 bases; junction bases outside the gene matches: 3. CDR1 is DFQATT, CDR2 SNEGSKA, per germline (reference sequence).

The chain carries TRBV29-1 and TRBJ1-1; D is possibly TRBD1 (6 bases). The germline gives CDR1 SQVTM, CDR2 ANQGSEA. CDR3 length: 13 amino acids. V lost 6 bases and J 1 base, leaving 12 bases between the germline ends. For the CDR3, the DNA is TGCAGCGTGCGGGGACATCCGAACACTGAAGCTTTCTTT. Its translation: CSVRGHPNTEAFF.

V is TRBV24-1 and J is TRBJ2-3, with a tentative D call TRBD2 (7 bases). Germline CDR1 reads KGHDR; CDR2 reads SFDVKD. The CDR3 spans 15 residues. V shed 4 bases and J shed 4 bases, with 14 bases lying between them. In DNA form, the CDR3 reads TGTGCCACCAGTGACTATTGGGGGGGCTCAGATACGCAGTATTTT. Translating gives CATSDYWGGSDTQYF.

The chain carries TRBV11-3 and TRBJ2-7; D may match TRBD1 or TRBD2 (5 bases each). V was shortened by 5 bases and J by 6 bases, with 17 bases between the two germline ends. Germline assignment: CDR1 SGHNT and CDR2 YENEEA. CDR3 length: 14 residues. The CDR3 nucleotides are TGTGCCAGCAGCAAGTCCGGGACGTTGGGCGAGCAGTACTTC. This gives the protein CASSKSGTLGEQYF.

The chain is built from TRBV11-2 and TRBJ2-1, with 7 nucleotides matching TRBD2. Germline-derived CDR1 and CDR2 are SGHAT and FQNNGV. This CDR3 has 15 residues. Trimming cost V 3 bases and J 7 bases; bases outside gene matches: 9. The CDR3 region is CASSFGAGEYNEQFF. In DNA, the CDR3 is TGTGCCAGCAGCTTCGGCGCGGGAGAATATAATGAGCAGTTCTTC.

The rearrangement joins TRBV9 to TRBJ2-1; D tentatively reads TRBD1 or TRBD2 (6 bases each). V was trimmed by 5 bases and J by 0 bases, leaving 15 bases between them. The CDR3 length is 16 residues. The germline CDR1 and CDR2 sequences are SGDLS and YYNGEE. The CDR3 sequence is CASSGTQGSSYNEQFF. Written as DNA, the CDR3 is TGTGCCAGCAGTGGGACTCAGGGGAGCTCCTACAATGAGCAGTTCTTC.

The gene calls are TRBV7-2 and TRBJ2-5, with D maybe TRBD1 (5 bases). The V gene's germline CDR1 is SGHTA and CDR2 FQGNSA. The CDR3 is 15 residues long. Between the trimmed V and J ends, which lost 3 bases and 1 base, there was a span of 12 bases. Here the CDR3 reads CASSLNRTPQETQYF. CDR3 in DNA: TGTGCCAGCAGCTTGAACAGGACCCCCCAAGAGACCCAGTACTTC.

V usage is TRBV28 and J usage is TRBJ1-1; a possible D gene is TRBD1 (5 bases). Germline CDR1 and CDR2: MDHEN and SYDVKM. This CDR3 contains 12 residues. The germline V and J ends were trimmed by 10 bases and 4 bases, with 13 bases remaining between them. The CDR3 nucleotides are TGTGCCACAACGGCAGGGCCCACTGAAGCTTTCTTT. Encoded protein: CATTAGPTEAFF.

This clonotype was counted only a few times. This sequence joins TRBV7-8 and TRBJ2-1, with 9 bases that match TRBD2. J was trimmed by 7 bases and V by 3 bases; bases with no gene match: 7. The germline V gene encodes CDR1 SGHVS and CDR2 FQNEAQ. This CDR3 contains 15 residues. CDR3: CASSFPLAGRNEQFF. The CDR3 nucleotides read TGTGCCAGCAGCTTTCCCCTAGCGGGACGAAATGAGCAGTTCTTC.

The chain has TRBV11-2 and TRBJ1-2; tentatively, D is TRBD1 (5 bases). V was clipped by 7 bases and J by 2 bases, with 17 bases between them. The germline CDR1 and CDR2 sequences are SGHAT and FQNNGV. CDR3 size: 15 residues. The CDR3 is CASTWGGKNNYGYTF. CDR3 DNA: TGTGCCAGCACCTGGGGGGGAAAGAACAACTATGGCTACACCTTC.

The gene calls are TRBV2 and TRBJ1-2, with TRBD1 as a possible D gene (5 bases). Deletions cut 8 bases from V and 9 bases from J, with 22 bases between. This CDR3 contains 14 residues. The germline V gene encodes CDR1 SNHLY and CDR2 FYNNEI. CDR3 coding DNA: TGTGCCAGCTACCTGGGAGGGCAGGGCGTGAGCTACACCTTC. This translates into CASYLGGQGVSYTF.

The chain links TRBV6-1 to TRBJ1-1; 8 nucleotides line up with TRBD1. J was trimmed by 0 bases and V by 1 base; bases with no gene match: 1. This CDR3 is built from 15 residues. Germline loops: CDR1 MNHNS, CDR2 SASEGT. CDR3 sequence reads: CASSEGTGMNTEAFF. The CDR3 DNA is TGTGCCAGCAGTGAAGGGACAGGGATGAACACTGAAGCTTTCTTT.

The rearrangement links TRBV19 to TRBJ1-5; 8 nucleotides agree with TRBD1. This CDR3 region has 15 residues. V shed 4 bases, J shed 2 bases, and the junction held 4 bases outside the gene matches. Per germline, CDR1 LNHDA and CDR2 SQIVND (reference sequence). CDR3: CASSTQGAGNQPQHF. CDR3 bases: TGTGCCAGTAGTACCCAGGGGGCAGGCAATCAGCCCCAGCATTTT.

V gene TRBV5-1 combines with J gene TRBJ2-3; 9 bases line up with TRBD1. Unmatched junction bases numbered 13, after V lost 8 bases and J lost 6 bases. The CDR3 sequence is 15 residues long. From germline, CDR1 is SGHRS and CDR2 YFSETQ. The CDR3 is CASTPQGTGIDTQYF. The DNA for the CDR3 is TGCGCCAGTACCCCACAAGGGACAGGGATCGATACGCAGTATTTT.

This clonotype has only a few counts. The V gene is TRBV19, the J gene TRBJ2-1; D possibly corresponds to TRBD1 (6 bases). CDR3 size: 13 residues. Trimming took 0 bases from V and 12 from J, leaving 12 bases between them. The germline CDR1 and CDR2 sequences are LNHDA and SQIVND (reference sequence). In DNA, the CDR3 is TGTGCCAGTAGTATAGAATCCAGGGGAAGGCAGTTCTTC. This sequence encodes CASSIESRGRQFF.

The V call is TRBV28, the J call TRBJ1-5, with 7 positions matching TRBD1. This CDR3 is 13 amino acids long. Germline V gene data show CDR1 as MDHEN and CDR2 as SYDVKM. The junction had 1 base not matched to a gene; V was cut back by 5 bases and J by 3 bases. As DNA, the CDR3 is TGTGCCAGCAGTGACAGGGCCAATCAGCCCCAGCATTTT. It specifies CASSDRANQPQHF.

The chain recombines TRBV7-2 with TRBJ1-2, with D perhaps TRBD1 (5 bases). This CDR3 has 13 residues. Trimming took off 1 base at V and 8 bases at J, with 11 bases between the two ends. Germline V CDR1 and CDR2: SGHTA, FQGNSA. Here the CDR3 reads CASSLEWGGGYTF. Written as DNA, the CDR3 is TGTGCCAGCAGCTTAGAATGGGGGGGAGGCTACACCTTC.

V gene TRBV6-2 or TRBV6-3 combines with J gene TRBJ2-3; tentative D call: TRBD1 (5 bases). Trimming pared 2 bases from V and 0 bases from J, leaving 12 bases between. Germline loops: CDR1 MNHEY, CDR2 SVGEGT. This CDR3 spans 16 amino acids. CDR3 sequence: CASSYLGATSTDTQYF. The CDR3 DNA reads TGTGCCAGCAGTTACCTAGGGGCTACTAGCACAGATACGCAGTATTTT.

The rearrangement joins TRBV29-1 to TRBJ1-3; a weak D match, TRBD1 (5 bases). This CDR3 region has 14 residues. Trimming stripped 4 bases from V and 4 bases from J, with 14 bases between. Per germline, CDR1 SQVTM and CDR2 ANQGSEA. The CDR3 DNA reads as TGCAGCGTTGCCGGCGGGGGACCCGGAAACACCATATATTTT. Its translation is CSVAGGGPGNTIYF.

This clonotype has only a few counts. The chain combines TRBV27 with TRBJ1-1, with TRBD1 as a possible D gene (5 bases). Germline V CDR1 and CDR2: MNHEY, SMNVEV (reference sequence). V was cut by 6 bases and J by 1 base, with 12 bases left in between. This CDR3 is 14 amino acids long. The CDR3 here is CASREYGGNTEAFF. Written as DNA, the CDR3 is TGTGCCAGCAGGGAATACGGGGGGAACACTGAAGCTTTCTTT.